The clone carrying this T cell receptor beta chain was seen a handful of times. The CDR3 covers 16 residues. From germline, CDR1 is SGHTS and CDR2 YDEGEE. V lost 4 bases and J lost 3; bases outside the gene matches: 6. This entry comes from a study of T cells in tuberculosis. Study context: CD1B tetramers identified T cells specific for mycobacterial lipid GMM.

Thawed, overnight-rested PBMC were stained with GMM-loaded CD1B tetramer, viability dye and anti-CD3, then sorted. C32 glucose monomycolate from Rhodococcus equi was loaded onto the CD1B tetramers. PBMC for tetramer sorting were first depleted of CD14-expressing monocytes. Tetramer-negative cells, approximately 100,000 per donor, were also sorted. TCR-alpha and TCR-beta chains were sequenced unpaired. The method was immunoSEQ multiplex PCR; TCRdb's version includes in-frame clones alone and lacks a portion of them. This sample carries 50,000 to 65,000 clones, approximately 91% of them seen once, and the ten largest clones take about a fifth.

This receptor was identified in an adult woman with latent tuberculosis. This chain connects TRBV5-8 to TRBJ1-5; 11 bases line up with TRBD1. Sequenced input: CD1b-GMM tetramer-negative cells sorted from PBMCs. CDR3 residues: CASSTGTGGNNQPQHF. The CDR3 DNA sequence: TGTGCCAGCAGCACCGGGACAGGGGGAAACAATCAGCCCCAGCATTTT.